The 29 T cell receptor beta chains below all came from one sample that was sequenced in a study of response to subunit inactivated influenza vaccine. TCRdb re-called the RT-PCR reads through MiXCR, storing one row per CDR3 protein. The top ten hold around 9.6% of the sample, which has around 790,000 distinct CDR3 sequences, 21% seen once. The material sequenced was PBMCs from blood, taken around 5 days after vaccination. Source of these receptors: a man aged 45-65 years who received an inactivated influenza vaccine.

This clonotype was counted only a few times. This chain uses TRBV7-3 with TRBJ2-1; a possible D gene is TRBD1 (6 bases). Per the germline V gene, CDR1 is SGHTA and CDR2 is FQGTGA. CDR3 size: 15 residues. Trimming left V 1 base short and J 5 bases short, with 12 bases between. This CDR3 reads CASSLRGQSNNEQFF. The CDR3, as DNA: TGTGCCAGCAGCTTAAGAGGACAGTCCAACAATGAGCAGTTCTTC.

The CDR3 sequence is CASSQESVNEKLFF. In nucleotides, the CDR3 is TGTGCCAGCAGCCAAGAGTCAGTGAATGAAAAACTGTTTTTT. The V gene is TRBV3-1, the J gene TRBJ1-4; D gene uncertain. The germline V gene encodes CDR1 LGHDT and CDR2 YNNKEL (reference sequence). The CDR3 has 14 residues. Between the trimmed V and J ends, which lost 0 bases and 5 bases, there was a span of 7 bases.

V and J are TRBV21-1 and TRBJ2-1; no check of the table's D call, TRBD2, against the DNA was made. TRBV21-1 is termed a pseudogene. The CDR3 consists of 15 residues. The CDR3 DNA reads TGTGCCAGCAGCAAAGGGGCCCTGGCAGGTGGTGAGCAGTTCTTC. Translated, it gives CASSKGALAGGEQFF.

This clonotype occurred a few times. J is TRBJ2-1 and V is TRBV20-1, with TRBD2 identical over 8 bases. CDR3 length: 12 residues. Trimming removed 6 bases from V and 6 bases from J; junction bases left unmatched: 4. CDR1 and CDR2 from the germline V gene are DFQATT and SNEGSKA (reference sequence). The DNA of the CDR3 is TGCAGTGCCCCCGGGACTAGCAATGAGCAGTTCTTC. As protein: CSAPGTSNEQFF.

A remark on this clonotype: A read error may account for a junction end that differs from germline. The rearrangement uses TRBV7-9 and TRBJ1-1; 8 nucleotides align to TRBD1. The germline V gene encodes CDR1 SEHNR and CDR2 FQNEAQ (reference sequence). There are 14 residues in the CDR3. The CDR3, as DNA: TGTGCCAGCAGCCCGACAGGGGAGAACACTGAATCTTTCTTT. Protein sequence: CASSPTGENTESFF.

The chain carries TRBV5-1 and TRBJ2-2; D unclear. Germline V gene sequence: CDR1 SGHRS, CDR2 YFSETQ. The CDR3 runs 15 residues. V was pared by 6 bases and J by 4 bases, with 16 bases between. The CDR3 protein is CASTVERVGTGELFF. The CDR3 DNA reads TGCGCCAGCACCGTAGAAAGAGTGGGCACCGGGGAGCTGTTTTTT.

This clonotype was recorded at least ten times. V usage is TRBV28 and J usage is TRBJ1-5; D is undetermined. This CDR3 is built from 15 residues. CDR1 and CDR2 from the germline V gene are MDHEN and SYDVKM. V dropped 2 bases and J dropped 0 bases, with 8 bases sitting between them. The DNA of the CDR3 is TGTGCCAGCAGTTTAGGTGGGCTTAGCAATCAGCCCCAGCATTTT. The encoded protein is CASSLGGLSNQPQHF.

This clonotype was counted at least ten times. The rearrangement links TRBV12-3 or TRBV12-4 to TRBJ2-3; 10 bases map to TRBD1. The ends lost 7 bases at V and 2 bases at J; junction bases unmatched: 6. The CDR3 runs to 15 residues. The CDR3 spells CASKPGQGYTDTQYF. As DNA, the CDR3 is TGTGCCAGCAAACCGGGACAGGGGTACACAGATACGCAGTATTTT.

This clonotype was detected many times. This chain uses TRBV5-4 with TRBJ2-1, with TRBD2 matching 9 bases. J was trimmed by 6 bases and V by 3 bases; bases with no gene match: 13. The germline V gene encodes CDR1 SGHNT and CDR2 YYREEE (reference sequence). This CDR3 region has 17 residues. CDR3 region: CASSSTSLAGQLNEQFF. In DNA form, the CDR3 reads TGTGCCAGCAGCTCCACCTCGCTAGCGGGGCAACTCAATGAGCAGTTCTTC.

A few counts support this clonotype. The chain is built from TRBV5-1 and TRBJ1-1; maybe TRBD1 (5 bases). Germline values: CDR1 SGHRS, CDR2 YFSETQ. V was shortened by 6 bases and J by 2 bases, with 20 bases between the two germline ends. CDR3 size: 16 residues. CDR3 sequence (DNA): TGCGCCAGCAAAATGACGGCAGGGTACCTAAACACTGAAGCTTTCTTT. Translated: CASKMTAGYLNTEAFF.

This clonotype was detected many times. This chain connects TRBV7-2 to TRBJ2-7; 7 nucleotides align to TRBD1. Germline CDR1 and CDR2: SGHTA and FQGNSA. This CDR3 spans 13 amino acids. V was clipped by 5 bases and J by 4 bases; unmatched bases: 5. CDR3 nucleotides: TGTGCCAGCAGCGTGGGACAGCTATACGAGCAGTACTTC. This translates into CASSVGQLYEQYF.

The chain combines TRBV10-2 with TRBJ2-7; D is unresolved. This CDR3 has 13 residues. Looked up from germline, CDR1 is WSHSY and CDR2 is SAAADI. Trimming took 8 bases from V and 4 from J, leaving 15 bases between them. CDR3 loop: CASGLGSVYEQYF. The DNA for the CDR3 is TGCGCCAGCGGGTTGGGTTCCGTGTACGAGCAGTACTTC.

This clonotype was observed many times. The chain employs TRBV11-2 and TRBJ1-2, with a weak D call TRBD1 (5 bases). Germline V lookup: CDR1 SGHAT, CDR2 FQNNGV. This CDR3 is 14 amino acids long. Trimming removed 2 bases from V and 2 bases from J, with 9 bases in between. CDR3 sequence reads: CASSLQGANYGYTF. CDR3 DNA: TGTGCCAGCAGCTTACAGGGAGCGAACTATGGCTACACCTTC. Drawing the rest from reference TRBV11-2 and TRBJ1-2, the complete variable domain is EAGVAQSPRYKIIEKRQSVAFWCNPISGHATLYWYQQILGQGPKLLIQFQNNGVVDDSQLPKDRFSAERLKGVDSTLKIQPAKLEDSAVYLCASSLQGANYGYTFGSGTRLTVV.

This clonotype was detected a few times. The chain recombines TRBV29-1 with TRBJ2-6; D not resolved. The CDR3 is made up of 15 amino acids. In germline, CDR1 is SQVTM, CDR2 ANQGSEA. CDR3 protein: CSARGGPSGANVLTF. The CDR3 DNA sequence: TGCAGTGCTCGCGGTGGACCCTCTGGGGCCAACGTCCTGACTTTC. The full variable domain, rest sourced from reference TRBV29-1 and TRBJ2-6, is SAVISQKPSRDICQRGTSLTIQCQVDSQVTMMFWYRQQPGQSLTLIATANQGSEATYESGFVIDKFPISRPNLTFSTLTVSNMSPEDSSIYLCSARGGPSGANVLTFGAGSRLTVL.

This sequence joins TRBV19 and TRBJ2-1; 7 bases align to TRBD2. CDR1 is LNHDA and CDR2 is SQIVND in the germline V gene (reference sequence). Trimming removed 8 bases from V and 11 bases from J; junction bases left unmatched: 12. The length of the CDR3 is 13 residues. The CDR3 nucleotides read TGTGCCAGTCGCCTCGGGGGGTCGGGTCAGCAGTTCTTC. This codes for CASRLGGSGQQFF.

This clonotype was detected ten times or more. This chain joins TRBV11-2 and TRBJ2-7, with TRBD1 matching 8 bases. Germline CDR1 SGHAT, CDR2 FQNNGV. There are 15 residues in the CDR3. V lost 0 bases to trimming and J lost 5 bases; unmatched junction nucleotides: 6. The CDR3 protein is CASSLDQAGGHEQYF. The DNA of the CDR3 is TGTGCCAGCAGCTTAGATCAGGCAGGGGGCCACGAGCAGTACTTC.

This chain joins TRBV20-1 and TRBJ2-5, with unresolved D. Trimming shortened V by 5 bases and J by 3 bases, and 4 bases separated the two germline ends. The germline V gene encodes CDR1 DFQATT and CDR2 SNEGSKA (reference sequence). The CDR3 consists of 10 residues. The CDR3 reads CSAQKETQYF. In nucleotides, the CDR3 is TGCAGTGCTCAGAAAGAGACCCAGTACTTC.

V gene TRBV7-2 combines with J gene TRBJ2-3; D is possibly TRBD2 (6 bases). The CDR3 length is 16 residues. V lost 1 base and J lost 2, with 13 bases in between. CDR1 is SGHTA and CDR2 is FQGNSA in the germline V gene. The CDR3 sequence is CASSLVVGDFTDTQYF. The CDR3 bases are TGTGCCAGCAGCTTAGTAGTGGGGGACTTCACAGATACGCAGTATTTT.

This clonotype turned up a few times. The chain recombines TRBV15 with TRBJ2-3; D is ambiguous. The V gene's germline CDR1 is LNHNV and CDR2 YYDKDF (reference sequence). V shed 0 bases and J shed 5 bases, with 9 bases lying between them. This CDR3 comprises 14 residues. Here the CDR3 reads CATSRDPGGDTQYF. The CDR3 DNA follows: TGTGCCACCAGCAGAGATCCTGGCGGAGATACGCAGTATTTT. Variable domain in full (rest from reference TRBV15 and TRBJ2-3): DAMVIQNPRYQVTQFGKPVTLSCSQTLNHNVMYWYQQKSSQAPKLLFHYYDKDFNNEADTPDNFQSRRPNTSFCFLDIRSPGLGDTAMYLCATSRDPGGDTQYFGPGTRLTVL.

This clonotype was detected only a few times. The chain joins TRBV4-3 to TRBJ1-2; 8 nucleotides match TRBD1. The junction had 8 bases not matched to a gene; V was cut back by 4 bases and J by 4 bases. The CDR3 consists of 15 residues. The germline V gene has CDR1 LGHNA and CDR2 YSLEER. Here the CDR3 DNA reads TGCGCCAGCAGCCGCGGGACAGGTGATGCCTATGGCTACACCTTC. Its protein product is CASSRGTGDAYGYTF.

The rearrangement links TRBV27 to TRBJ2-5; 10 bases match TRBD1. Per germline, CDR1 MNHEY and CDR2 SMNVEV (reference sequence). V was clipped by 2 bases and J by 7 bases; unmatched bases: 7. This CDR3 has 15 residues. Written as DNA, the CDR3 is TGTGCCAGCAGTTTACGACGGGACAGGGGCGGGACCCAGTACTTC. It specifies CASSLRRDRGGTQYF.

The sample holds a few counts of this clonotype. J is TRBJ2-7 and V is TRBV20-1; 13 bases map to TRBD2. The J segment lost 7 bases and the V segment lost 5 bases, leaving 5 bases of the junction unmatched. CDR1 and CDR2 from the germline V gene are DFQATT and SNEGSKA (reference sequence). The CDR3 consists of 13 residues. This CDR3 reads CSAVGLAGAEQYF. The CDR3 nucleotides read TGCAGTGCTGTCGGACTAGCGGGAGCAGAGCAGTACTTC.

CDR3 sequence reads: CASSSRVAAGANVLTF. The CDR3 bases are TGTGCCAGCAGCTCCCGGGTTGCGGCTGGGGCCAACGTCCTGACTTTC. The chain uses TRBV5-5 and TRBJ2-6; D remains ambiguous. This CDR3 comprises 16 residues. V was pared by 3 bases and J by 2 bases, with 12 bases between. Germline CDR1 is SGHKS and CDR2 is YYEKEE (reference sequence).

V gene TRBV4-2 combines with J gene TRBJ2-4; D remains unclear. Germline CDR1 LGHNA, CDR2 YNFKEQ. V lost 0 bases and J 2 bases, leaving 5 bases between the germline ends. The CDR3 totals 14 residues. Written as DNA, the CDR3 is TGTGCCAGCAGCCAAGATTCTACCAAAAACATTCAGTACTTC. Translating gives CASSQDSTKNIQYF.

The chain carries TRBV4-2 and TRBJ2-2; perhaps TRBD2 as D (6 bases). Between the trimmed V and J ends, which lost 3 bases and 5 bases, there was a span of 13 bases. This CDR3 contains 15 residues. Germline V gene lookup returns CDR1 LGHNA and CDR2 YNFKEQ. For the CDR3, the DNA is TGTGCCAGCAGCCAGGGACTGGAGAGAACCGGGGAGCTGTTTTTT. It is translated as CASSQGLERTGELFF.

The rearrangement joins TRBV12-3 or TRBV12-4 to TRBJ2-7; TRBD2 might be the D (5 bases). The ends were cut back, 6 bases at V and 4 bases at J, with 13 bases in the middle. The CDR3 extends over 13 amino acids. CDR3 in amino acids: CASSPGSRYEQYF. CDR3 bases: TGTGCCAGCAGCCCGGGAAGCAGGTACGAGCAGTACTTC.

This clonotype occurred a few times. V and J are TRBV20-1 and TRBJ2-1; 10 positions match TRBD2. CDR3 length: 16 residues. Losses at the gene ends were 1 base for V and 3 bases for J; bases not matched to a gene: 6. Looked up from germline, CDR1 is DFQATT and CDR2 is SNEGSKA (reference sequence). CDR3: CSARVSSGGIYNEQFF. For the CDR3, the DNA is TGCAGTGCTAGAGTGAGTAGCGGGGGGATCTACAATGAGCAGTTCTTC.

The chain carries TRBV6-2 or TRBV6-3 and TRBJ2-1; D could derive from TRBD1 or TRBD2 (5 bases each). The CDR3 is made up of 15 amino acids. Trimming took 0 bases from V and 5 from J, leaving 11 bases between them. The germline V gene has CDR1 MNHEY and CDR2 SVGEGT. CDR3 bases: TGTGCCAGCAGTTACTCCCGGGACCAGAACAATGAGCAGTTCTTC. This encodes CASSYSRDQNNEQFF.

This clonotype has at least ten counts. The rearrangement links TRBV20-1 to TRBJ1-5; D remains ambiguous. V shed 6 bases and J shed 2 bases, with 8 bases lying between them. CDR3 length equals 12 residues. CDR1 DFQATT and CDR2 SNEGSKA come from the germline V gene (reference sequence). CDR3 in amino acids: CSAIDGNQPQHF. For the CDR3, the DNA is TGCAGTGCCATAGACGGCAATCAGCCCCAGCATTTT.